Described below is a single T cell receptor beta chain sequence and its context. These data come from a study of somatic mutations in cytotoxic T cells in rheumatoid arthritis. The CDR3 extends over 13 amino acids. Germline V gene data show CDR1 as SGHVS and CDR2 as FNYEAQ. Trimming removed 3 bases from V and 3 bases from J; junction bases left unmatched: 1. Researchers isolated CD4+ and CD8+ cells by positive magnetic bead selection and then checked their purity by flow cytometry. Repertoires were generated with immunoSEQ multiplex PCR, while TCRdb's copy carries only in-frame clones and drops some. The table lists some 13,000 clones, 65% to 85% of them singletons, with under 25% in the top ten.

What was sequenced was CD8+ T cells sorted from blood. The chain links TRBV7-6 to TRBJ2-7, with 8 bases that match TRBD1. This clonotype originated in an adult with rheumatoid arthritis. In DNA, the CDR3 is TGTGCCAGCAGCTTCGACAGGGGCTACGAGCAGTACTTC. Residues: CASSFDRGYEQYF.